This TCR beta chain was documented in a study of T cell repertoires in ileal Crohn's disease. Study details: Postoperative therapy was given to about half: some eleven thiopurines, 18 anti-TNF agents.

Patients were adults with ileal or ileocolonic Crohn's disease needing resection. Germline assignment: CDR1 SGHTA and CDR2 FQGNSA. The germline V and J ends were trimmed by 5 bases and 4 bases, with 17 bases remaining between them. The CDR3 is 15 residues long. Some clones are missing from TCRdb's copy, which holds only in-frame ones; the method was immunoSEQ multiplex PCR. The sample has under 3,000 clones; about 76% are singletons. The sample holds one count of this clone. The source of this sequence is an adult with Crohn's disease. What was sequenced was ileal tissue. The chain carries TRBV7-2 and TRBJ1-1, with D unclear. The CDR3 DNA is TGTGCCAGCAGCCCCCCCCAGGTCGGTCGCACTGAAGCTTTCTTT. It codes for CASSPPQVGRTEAFF.